This T cell receptor beta chain is drawn from a study of molecular identifiers for immune sequencing clone quantification. This clonotype has ten or more counts. Its target is unknown. A CD8+CD4-CCR7+CD45RA+ gate was used to sort naive CD8 T cells. V gave up 3 bases and J gave up 0 bases; unmatched junction bases: 8. CDR1 is MDHEN and CDR2 is SYDVKM in the germline V gene. The CDR3 runs to 17 residues. A single record per CDR3 protein comes from TCRdb applying MiXCR to the PCR reads. Among some 100,000 distinct CDR3 sequences listed, around 20% were seen once. Study findings and constraints: For highly expanded clones, sizes could be underestimated when identical TCR molecules share a barcode.

This sequence was found in a human donor in good health. Some libraries in this study had Jurkat cell RNA spiked in. The sample was naive CD8+ T cells from blood, with Jurkat cell RNA spiked in. Specified subset: FACS-sorted CD8+CD4-CCR7+CD45RA+ naive T cells. This chain joins TRBV28 and TRBJ2-3; TRBD2 matches 8 bases. The CDR3 DNA reads as TGTGCCAGCAGTTTCCCAACTAGCGGAGGGAGCACAGATACGCAGTATTTT. It encodes CASSFPTSGGSTDTQYF.